Sequencing of this T cell receptor beta chain was carried out in a study of cytomegalovirus exposure and HLA in healthy donors. As for the study in general: The platform used for the 95 to 150 validation repertoires matched that of the 650 to 750 first-cohort repertoires, a later analysis reported.

This CDR3 is built from 15 residues. CDR1 and CDR2 from the germline V gene are MNHNS and SASEGT. Trimming took 4 bases from V and 5 from J; bases not matched to a gene: 8. Measured with immunoSEQ multiplex PCR; TCRdb has only the in-frame clones, and not every one. Of roughly 48,000 clones listed, roughly 85% were seen once; the top ten hold approximately 6.7%. As regards this clone: Antigen unknown.

Study conclusions and caveats: Reported performance of the classifier showed diagnosis of cytomegalovirus status with high specificity and sensitivity.

This receptor was obtained from a woman under 40 in good health and CMV-seronegative. The specimen was PBMCs. The J gene is TRBJ1-1, the V gene TRBV6-1; 9 bases line up with TRBD1. For the CDR3, the DNA is TGTGCCAGCAGTGCCCACAGGGGGCGAGGGACTGAAGCTTTCTTT. This sequence encodes CASSAHRGRGTEAFF.